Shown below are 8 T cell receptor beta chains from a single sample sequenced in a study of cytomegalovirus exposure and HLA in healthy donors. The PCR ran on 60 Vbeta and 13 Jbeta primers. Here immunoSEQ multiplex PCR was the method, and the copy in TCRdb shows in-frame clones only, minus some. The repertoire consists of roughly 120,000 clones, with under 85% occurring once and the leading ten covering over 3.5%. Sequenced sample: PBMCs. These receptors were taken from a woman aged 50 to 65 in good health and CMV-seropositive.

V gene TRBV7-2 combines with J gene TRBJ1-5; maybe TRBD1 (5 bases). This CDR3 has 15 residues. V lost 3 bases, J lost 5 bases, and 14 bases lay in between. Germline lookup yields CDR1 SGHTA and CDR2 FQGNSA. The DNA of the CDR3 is TGTGCCAGCAGCTTGGGGGGAGGCTCGTATCAGCCCCAGCATTTT. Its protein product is CASSLGGGSYQPQHF.

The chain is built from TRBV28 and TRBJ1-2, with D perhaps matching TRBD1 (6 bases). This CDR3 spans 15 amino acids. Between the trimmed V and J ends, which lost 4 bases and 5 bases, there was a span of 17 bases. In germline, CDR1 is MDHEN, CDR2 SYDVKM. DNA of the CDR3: TGTGCCAGCAGTTCACTGGGGGCCTCCCTTTATGGCTACACCTTC. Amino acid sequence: CASSSLGASLYGYTF.

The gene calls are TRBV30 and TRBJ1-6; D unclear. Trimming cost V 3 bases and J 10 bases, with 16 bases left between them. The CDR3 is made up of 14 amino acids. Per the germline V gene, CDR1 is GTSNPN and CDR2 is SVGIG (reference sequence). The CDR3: CAWRGGLIRSPLHF. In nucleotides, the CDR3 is TGTGCCTGGAGAGGCGGCCTAATTCGGTCACCCCTCCACTTT.

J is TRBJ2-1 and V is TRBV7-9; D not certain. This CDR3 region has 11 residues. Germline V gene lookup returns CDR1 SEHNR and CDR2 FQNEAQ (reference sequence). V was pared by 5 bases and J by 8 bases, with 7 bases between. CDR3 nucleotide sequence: TGTGCCAGCAGCCTACTCCATGAGCAGTTCTTC. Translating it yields CASSLLHEQFF.

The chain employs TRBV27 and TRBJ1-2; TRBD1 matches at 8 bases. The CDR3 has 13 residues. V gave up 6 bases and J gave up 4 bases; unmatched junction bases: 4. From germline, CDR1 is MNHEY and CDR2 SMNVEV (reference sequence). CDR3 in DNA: TGTGCCAGCAGCCTTGGACAGGGCTATGGCTACACCTTC. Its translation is CASSLGQGYGYTF.

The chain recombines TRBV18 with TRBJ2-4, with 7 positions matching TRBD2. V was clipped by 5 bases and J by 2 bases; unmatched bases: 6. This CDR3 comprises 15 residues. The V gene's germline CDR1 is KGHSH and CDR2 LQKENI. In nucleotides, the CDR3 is TGTGCCAGCTCAGTGAGCGGGGAACCCAAAAACATTCAGTACTTC. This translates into CASSVSGEPKNIQYF.

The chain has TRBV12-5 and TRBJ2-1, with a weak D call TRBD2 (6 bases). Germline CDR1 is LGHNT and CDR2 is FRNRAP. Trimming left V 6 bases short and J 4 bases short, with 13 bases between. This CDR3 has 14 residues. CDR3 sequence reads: CASGETGGYNEQFF. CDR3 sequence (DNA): TGTGCTAGTGGGGAGACCGGGGGATACAATGAGCAGTTCTTC.

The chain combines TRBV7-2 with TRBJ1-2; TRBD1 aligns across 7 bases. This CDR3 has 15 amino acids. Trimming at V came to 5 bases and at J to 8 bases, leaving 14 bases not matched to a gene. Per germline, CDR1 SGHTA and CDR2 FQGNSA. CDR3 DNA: TGTGCCAGCAGCCCCCGGACAGGCGGAGCGTTGGGCTACACCTTC. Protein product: CASSPRTGGALGYTF.